This T cell receptor (beta chain) came from a study of blood T cell repertoires in COVID-19. Overall study: Samples came from the United States, Italy and Spain, spanning acute and convalescent COVID-19. Sources were T cells, B-cell-depleted T cells, or PBMCs; the material itself was cDNA or gDNA.

TCRdb's copy holds only in-frame clones and misses some; the assay was immunoSEQ multiplex PCR. This sample carries over 150,000 clones, approximately 81% of them seen once, and the ten largest clones take around 8%. Germline V gives CDR1 SGHRS, CDR2 YFSETQ. The junction had 10 bases not matched to a gene; V was cut back by 3 bases and J by 5 bases. This CDR3 comprises 16 residues. Sequencing used peripheral blood. The chain is built from TRBV5-1 and TRBJ1-1; 10 bases line up with TRBD1. The TCR sequence derives from a woman in her sixties with COVID-19, enrolled during active disease. CDR3 sequence (DNA): TGCGCCAGCAGCTCTGCAAGGGGGACAGGGGATACTGAAGCTTTCTTT. This sequence encodes CASSSARGTGDTEAFF.